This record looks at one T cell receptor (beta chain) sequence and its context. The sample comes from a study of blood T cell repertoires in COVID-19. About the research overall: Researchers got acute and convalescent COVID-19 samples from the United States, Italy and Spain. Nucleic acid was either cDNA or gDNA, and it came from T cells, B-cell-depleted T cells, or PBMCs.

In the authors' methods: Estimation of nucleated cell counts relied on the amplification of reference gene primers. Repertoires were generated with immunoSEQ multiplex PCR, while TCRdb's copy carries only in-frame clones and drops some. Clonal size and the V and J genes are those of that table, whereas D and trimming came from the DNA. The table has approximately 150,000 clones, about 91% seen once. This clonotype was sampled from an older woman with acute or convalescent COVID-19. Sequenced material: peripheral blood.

This chain's CDR3 is CASSPVDWRPGNTIYF. The DNA of the CDR3 is TGTGCCAGCAGCCCCGTCGATTGGAGGCCTGGAAACACCATATATTTT. The chain joins TRBV11-2 to TRBJ1-3; D uncertain. The V end lost 5 bases, the J end lost 2 bases, and 16 bases lay between the germline ends. The V gene's germline CDR1 is SGHAT and CDR2 FQNNGV. The CDR3 is 16 amino acids.